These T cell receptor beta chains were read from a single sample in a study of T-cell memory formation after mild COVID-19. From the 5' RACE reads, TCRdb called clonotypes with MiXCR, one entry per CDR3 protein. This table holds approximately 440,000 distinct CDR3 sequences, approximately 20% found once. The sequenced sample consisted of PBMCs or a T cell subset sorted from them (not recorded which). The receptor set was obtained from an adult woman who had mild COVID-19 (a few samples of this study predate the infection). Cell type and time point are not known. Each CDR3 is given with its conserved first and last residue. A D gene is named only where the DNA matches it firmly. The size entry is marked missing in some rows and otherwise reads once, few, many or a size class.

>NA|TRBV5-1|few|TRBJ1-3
TGCGCCAGCACCCAGACAGGAGCTGGAAACACCATATATTTT
CASTQTGAGNTIYF
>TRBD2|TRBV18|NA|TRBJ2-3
TGTGCCAGCTCGACCGGGACTAGCTTTGTCGGCGAGCAGTATTTT
CASSTGTSFVGEQYF
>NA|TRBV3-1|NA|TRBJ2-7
TGTGCCAGCAGCCAAGAACATTCCTACGAGCAGTACTTC
CASSQEHSYEQYF
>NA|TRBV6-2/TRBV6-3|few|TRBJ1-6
TGTGCCAGCGGTCTCGGGAATTCACCCCTCCACTTT
CASGLGNSPLHF
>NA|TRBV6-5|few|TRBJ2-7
TGTGCCAGTCAGGCGGGACACACCTACGAGCAGTACTTC
CASQAGHTYEQYF
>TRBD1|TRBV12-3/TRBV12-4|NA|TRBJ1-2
TGTGCCAGCAGCCGAGGGGGGACAGCAGCTAACTATGGCTACACCTTC
CASSRGGTAANYGYTF
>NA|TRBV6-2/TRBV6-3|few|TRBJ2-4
TGTGCCAGCAGTTACGAGCTGGGGCTTCTAGCCAAAAACATTCAGTACTTC
CASSYELGLLAKNIQYF
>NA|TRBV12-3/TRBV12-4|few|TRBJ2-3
TGTGCCAGCAGTTCGTTGGGGCCCGTCGATACGCAGTATTTT
CASSSLGPVDTQYF
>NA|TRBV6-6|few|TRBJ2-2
TGTGCCAGCAGTTCACCCAGGGGTTCATCGGGCCGTGAGGCCGGGGAGCTGTTTTTT
CASSSPRGSSGREAGELFF
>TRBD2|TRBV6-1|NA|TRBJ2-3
TGTGCCAGCAGTCAACCTAGCGGGGTTAGCACAGATACGCAGTATTTT
CASSQPSGVSTDTQYF
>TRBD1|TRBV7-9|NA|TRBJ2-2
TGTGCCAGCAGATTGAAACTGACAGGGGCTCCGTTGAACACCGGGGAGCTGTTTTTT
CASRLKLTGAPLNTGELFF
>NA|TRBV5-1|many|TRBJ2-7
TGCGCCAGCAGCTTGGTGGGACGGTCCTACGAGCAGTACTTC
CASSLVGRSYEQYF
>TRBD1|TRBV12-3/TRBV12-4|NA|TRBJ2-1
TGTGCCAGCAGTTTCAGGGGGATCTACAATGAGCAGTTCTTC
CASSFRGIYNEQFF
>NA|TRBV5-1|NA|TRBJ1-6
TGCGCCAGCAGCTTGGATGGGGGCCCGGATTCACCCCTCCACTTT
CASSLDGGPDSPLHF
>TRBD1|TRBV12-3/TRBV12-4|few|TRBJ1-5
TGTGCCAGCAGACCCCTAACAGGGGTTAGAAATCAGCCCCAGCATTTT
CASRPLTGVRNQPQHF
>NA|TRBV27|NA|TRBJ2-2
TGTGCCAGCAGTTTTTACCCCAACGACGGGGAGCTGTTTTTT
CASSFYPNDGELFF
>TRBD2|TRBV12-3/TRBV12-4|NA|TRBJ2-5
TGTGCCAGCACTACGGGAGCTAGCGGGAGGGGGACCCAGTACTTC
CASTTGASGRGTQYF
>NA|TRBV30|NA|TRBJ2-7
TGTGCCTGGAGTGTGACAGATTACTACGAGCAGTACTTC
CAWSVTDYYEQYF
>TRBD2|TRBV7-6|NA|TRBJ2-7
TGTGCCAGCAGCTTGACTAGCGGCCCAACCTACGAGCAGTACTTC
CASSLTSGPTYEQYF
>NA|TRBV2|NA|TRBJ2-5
TGTGCCAGCAGTCAGGTTTTGGAGGCCCAGTACTTC
CASSQVLEAQYF
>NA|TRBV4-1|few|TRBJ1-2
TGCGCCAGCAGCCAAGAGGCTGGCTACACCTTC
CASSQEAGYTF
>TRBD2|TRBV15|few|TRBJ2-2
TGTGCCACCAGCAGAGGGAGCGGGAGACCCGGGGAGCTGTTTTTT
CATSRGSGRPGELFF
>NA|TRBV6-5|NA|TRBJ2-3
TGTGCCAGCAGTTACGACGGGACAGATACGCAGTATTTT
CASSYDGTDTQYF
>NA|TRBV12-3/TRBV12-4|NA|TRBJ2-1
TGTGCCAGCATCATGTCCGGGACGATCCACAATGAGCAGTTCTTC
CASIMSGTIHNEQFF
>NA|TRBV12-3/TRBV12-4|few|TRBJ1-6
TGTGCCAGCAGCCCTACGGCTGGTTCACCCCTCCACTTT
CASSPTAGSPLHF
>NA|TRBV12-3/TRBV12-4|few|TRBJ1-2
TGTGCCAGCAGTCCCAGGACCGCCCATGGCTACACCTTC
CASSPRTAHGYTF
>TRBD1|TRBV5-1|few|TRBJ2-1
TGCGCCAGCAGCTGGGGGACAGGACGAGACAATGAGCAGTTCTTC
CASSWGTGRDNEQFF
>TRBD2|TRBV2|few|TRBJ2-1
TGTGCCAGCAGGGGATGGAGCGGGAAGTACAATGAGCAGTTCTTC
CASRGWSGKYNEQFF
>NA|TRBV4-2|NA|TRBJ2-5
TGTGCCAGCAGCCAAGCTTCCGGAGCCGGGGAGACCCAGTACTTC
CASSQASGAGETQYF
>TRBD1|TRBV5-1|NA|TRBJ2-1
TGCGCCAGCAGCTCTGGACAGGCTACCTACAATGAGCAGTTCTTC
CASSSGQATYNEQFF
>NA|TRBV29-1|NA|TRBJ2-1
TGCAGCGTTGAAGATGGGCTAGTTCCCTACAATGAGCAGTTCTTC
CSVEDGLVPYNEQFF
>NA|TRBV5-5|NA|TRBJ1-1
TGTGCCAGCAGCTTGGTCCATATGGGGATGAACACTGAAGCTTTCTTT
CASSLVHMGMNTEAFF
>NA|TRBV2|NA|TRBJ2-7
TGTGCCAGCAGGAGGTTGGGGTACGAGCAGTACTTC
CASRRLGYEQYF
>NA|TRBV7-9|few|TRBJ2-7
TGTGCCAGCAGCTTAGGGACTACTCCTGGTTACGAGCAGTACTTC
CASSLGTTPGYEQYF
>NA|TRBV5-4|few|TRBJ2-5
TGTGCCAGCAGCTTGGAGGCTAGCGCCGAGACCCAGTACTTC
CASSLEASAETQYF
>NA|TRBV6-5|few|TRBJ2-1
TGTGCCAGCAGTCCCCGTAAGGGCTACAATGAGCAGTTCTTC
CASSPRKGYNEQFF
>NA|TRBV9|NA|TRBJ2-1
TGTGCCAGCAGCGTAGATGGTACAGGGAGCCTGCCCCGGTTCTTC
CASSVDGTGSLPRFF
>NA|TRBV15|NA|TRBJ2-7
TGTGCCACCAGCAGAGATGGGGCAGTCCAAGACTACGAGCAGTACTTC
CATSRDGAVQDYEQYF
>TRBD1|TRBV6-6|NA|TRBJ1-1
TGTGCCAGCAGGGGGACAGGAGAAACTGAAGCTTTCTTT
CASRGTGETEAFF
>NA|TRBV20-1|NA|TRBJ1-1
TGCAGTGCTAGACCAGACAGGGAAGCTTTCTTT
CSARPDREAFF
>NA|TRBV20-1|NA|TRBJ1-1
TGCAGTGCTACCGGGTTCGGCACTGAAGCTTTCTTT
CSATGFGTEAFF
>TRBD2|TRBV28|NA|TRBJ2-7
TGTGCCAGCAGCCCCCGCTCGGTACTAGCGTTCAACGAGCAGTACTTC
CASSPRSVLAFNEQYF
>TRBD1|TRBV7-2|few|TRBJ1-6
TGTGCCAGCAGCCCCCGGGACAGGAATTCACCCCTCCACTTT
CASSPRDRNSPLHF
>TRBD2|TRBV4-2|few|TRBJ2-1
TGTGCCAGCAGCCAATCGACTAGCGGGAGACCGAATGAGCAGTTCTTC
CASSQSTSGRPNEQFF
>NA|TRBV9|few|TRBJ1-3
TGTGCCAGCAGCCAACAGAGCTCTGGAAACACCATATATTTT
CASSQQSSGNTIYF
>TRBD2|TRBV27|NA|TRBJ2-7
TGTGCCAGCTCCCCCTTTAGCGGGGGAAACTCCTACGAGCAGTACTTC
CASSPFSGGNSYEQYF
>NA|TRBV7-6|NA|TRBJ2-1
TGTGCCAGCAGCCCGTGGACGGTCGACAATGAGCAGTTCTTC
CASSPWTVDNEQFF
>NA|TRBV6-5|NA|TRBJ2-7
TGTGCCAGCAGTCAACGGATGAGGGAGACCTGGGGGTACGAGCAGTACTTC
CASSQRMRETWGYEQYF
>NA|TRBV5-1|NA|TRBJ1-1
TGCGCCAGCAGCTTGGGGGTCCCGGGGCAGGGCTATCGGCGAATGAACACTGAAGCTTTCTTT
CASSLGVPGQGYRRMNTEAFF
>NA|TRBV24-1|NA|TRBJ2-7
TGTGCCACCAGTGAATCGACAGGTAGAAGCTCCTACGAGCAGTACTTC
CATSESTGRSSYEQYF
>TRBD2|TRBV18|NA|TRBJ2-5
TGTGCCAGCTCACCGGATCGAGCGGGGATACAAGAGACCCAGTACTTC
CASSPDRAGIQETQYF
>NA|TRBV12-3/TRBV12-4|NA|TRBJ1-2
TGTGCCAGCAGTTTCAGTGCAGGGAAAGGCGGCTACACCTTC
CASSFSAGKGGYTF